These 8 T cell receptor beta chains came from one sample sequenced in a study of CD8 T cells in Susac syndrome. The RNA, about 0.45 to 1 ug, was put through reverse transcription using random hexamers. From the immunoSEQ multiplex PCR reads, TCRdb called clonotypes with MiXCR, one entry per CDR3 protein. Of 200,000 to 250,000 distinct CDR3 sequences in the sample, 94% were seen once. The sequenced sample consisted of CD4+ T cells from PBMCs. Receptors originate from a human donor with Susac syndrome.

This chain connects TRBV29-1 to TRBJ2-3, with a possible D match to TRBD1 (5 bases). The CDR3 is 14 amino acids. Germline loops: CDR1 SQVTM, CDR2 ANQGSEA. V shed 7 bases and J shed 1 base, with 15 bases lying between them. The CDR3 here is CSAQQGVGTDTQYF. DNA for the CDR3: TGCAGCGCCCAACAAGGGGTGGGCACAGATACGCAGTATTTT.

The chain couples TRBV10-3 to TRBJ1-5; unclear D gene. The germline CDR1 and CDR2 sequences are ENHRY and SYGVKD. This CDR3 is 12 amino acids long. V dropped 3 bases and J dropped 7 bases, with 7 bases sitting between them. CDR3 nucleotide sequence: TGTGCCATCAGTGATACGGGCCAGCCCCAGCATTTT. It codes for CAISDTGQPQHF.

This clonotype was found once. This chain connects TRBV29-1 to TRBJ2-1; D may be TRBD1 (6 bases). The germline V gene has CDR1 SQVTM and CDR2 ANQGSEA. CDR3 length: 12 amino acids. The V gene lost 4 bases and the J gene lost 6 bases, with 10 bases spanning the gap. Written as DNA, the CDR3 is TGCAGCGTTGGGCTACAGGGCAATGAGCAGTTCTTC. Amino acids: CSVGLQGNEQFF.

The gene calls are TRBV20-1 and TRBJ2-2; 7 nucleotides agree with TRBD1. The V gene's germline CDR1 is DFQATT and CDR2 SNEGSKA (reference sequence). The V and J ends lost 3 bases and 2 bases, in that order; junction bases with no gene match: 3. The CDR3 length is 14 residues. The CDR3 region is CSARGQPNTGELFF. Written as DNA, the CDR3 is TGCAGTGCTAGGGGACAGCCTAACACCGGGGAGCTGTTTTTT.

Here the CDR3 reads CSASEASSSYNSPLHF. DNA of the CDR3: TGCAGTGCTAGTGAAGCCTCGAGCTCCTATAATTCACCCCTCCACTTT. The V call is TRBV20-1, the J call TRBJ1-6; D remains unclear. This CDR3 has 16 amino acids. V lost 3 bases and J lost 0, with 12 bases in between. The germline V gene encodes CDR1 DFQATT and CDR2 SNEGSKA (reference sequence).

The CDR3 sequence: CASSLHLYQETQYF. The CDR3 region has the DNA TGCGCCAGCAGCTTACATTTGTACCAAGAGACCCAGTACTTC. This chain joins TRBV5-1 and TRBJ2-5; no definite D call. V gave up 2 bases and J gave up 0 bases, with 8 bases separating them. There are 14 residues in the CDR3. CDR1 SGHRS and CDR2 YFSETQ come from the germline V gene.

The J gene is TRBJ1-1, the V gene TRBV20-1; unclear D gene. The CDR3 consists of 12 residues. Germline CDR1 and CDR2: DFQATT and SNEGSKA (reference sequence). V was trimmed by 3 bases and J by 2 bases, leaving 7 bases between them. The CDR3 spells CSARTVNTEAFF. CDR3 bases: TGCAGTGCTAGGACGGTCAACACTGAAGCTTTCTTT.

J is TRBJ2-2 and V is TRBV30; D unresolved. V dropped 1 base and J dropped 6 bases, with 9 bases sitting between them. The CDR3 loop spans 13 amino acids. Germline assignment: CDR1 GTSNPN and CDR2 SVGIG (reference sequence). CDR3 in amino acids: CAWSERMAGELFF. In DNA form, the CDR3 reads TGTGCCTGGAGTGAGCGAATGGCCGGGGAGCTGTTTTTT.